Listed below are T cell receptor beta chains from one sample, sequenced in a study of blood T cell repertoires in COVID-19. Using immunoSEQ multiplex PCR, the repertoire was profiled, and TCRdb retains in-frame clones only, with some absent. The table lists 150,000 to 200,000 clones, roughly four fifths of them singletons. What was sequenced was peripheral blood. The source of these receptors is a woman aged 30 to 39 with acute or convalescent COVID-19. The CDR3 runs from the conserved cysteine through the conserved F or W. A D gene is named only where the DNA matches it firmly. Rows give clone size only sometimes, using once, few, many, or a class for an expanded clone.

d_gene | abundance | j_gene | v_gene | CDR3nt | CDR3aa
TRBD2 | NA | TRBJ2-2 | TRBV10-3 | TGTGCCATGCAAACTAGCGGGAGTGCGAACACCGGGGAGCTGTTTTTT | CAMQTSGSANTGELFF
NA | NA | TRBJ1-5 | TRBV10-3 | TGTGCCATCAGCCTCGGACGGGGAAATCAGCCCCAGCATTTT | CAISLGRGNQPQHF
TRBD1 | NA | TRBJ2-1 | TRBV19 | TGTGCCAGTAGCAGGGACAGAGATGAGCAGTTCTTC | CASSRDRDEQFF
TRBD2 | once | TRBJ2-1 | TRBV5-1 | TGCGCCAGCAGCTTGGCCAAGGCTAGCGGGTACTCCTACAATGAGCAGTTCTTC | CASSLAKASGYSYNEQFF
TRBD1 | NA | TRBJ1-2 | TRBV5-1 | TGCGCCAGCAGCACCGGGACAGGAGTATATGGCTACACCTTC | CASSTGTGVYGYTF
NA | NA | TRBJ1-4 | TRBV7-8 | TGTGCCAGCAGCTTCCGTGGGAGAACTAATGAAAAACTGTTTTTT | CASSFRGRTNEKLFF
NA | NA | TRBJ1-3 | TRBV18 | TGTGCCAGCTCATTGAGGCCCAGGGTTACGGGAAACACCATATATTTT | CASSLRPRVTGNTIYF
NA | NA | TRBJ1-4 | TRBV28 | TGTGCCAGCAGTTTAGGGCAGGGGAAAGTTTTT | CASSLGQGKVF
TRBD1 | NA | TRBJ1-1 | TRBV2 | TGTGCCAGCAGCCGGGACAGGTCCACTGAAGCTTTCTTT | CASSRDRSTEAFF
TRBD1 | few | TRBJ1-2 | TRBV12-3/TRBV12-4 | TGTGCCAGCACCTCCGACAGGGGCGGCTACACCTTC | CASTSDRGGYTF
TRBD1 | NA | TRBJ2-7 | TRBV10-3 | TGTGCCATCAGTGATTCGGGGGGGACAGGGGCCTACGAGCAGTACTTC | CAISDSGGTGAYEQYF
NA | NA | TRBJ1-2 | TRBV5-8 | TGTGCCAGCAGCTTGGCAGGGTATAGCTATGGCTACACCTTC | CASSLAGYSYGYTF
TRBD2 | NA | TRBJ2-3 | TRBV9 | TGTGCCAGCAGCGTAGGAGGGACTAGCGGGGCGAGAGATACGCAGTATTTT | CASSVGGTSGARDTQYF
TRBD2 | NA | TRBJ2-2 | TRBV30 | TGTGCCTGGTTCACCGCGGGAGGTTCCGGGGAGCTGTTTTTT | CAWFTAGGSGELFF
NA | NA | TRBJ1-2 | TRBV19 | TGTGCCAGTAGTATAGCCTTATCGGCGGGGCTCTCTGGCTACACCTTC | CASSIALSAGLSGYTF
NA | NA | TRBJ1-4 | TRBV7-9 | TGTGCCAGCACCCCGAGTGAACAGAATGAAAAACTGTTTTTT | CASTPSEQNEKLFF
NA | NA | TRBJ2-7 | TRBV11-2 | TGTGCCAGCAGCTCCACCACTAGTTCGTACGAGCAGTACTTC | CASSSTTSSYEQYF
NA | NA | TRBJ2-3 | TRBV11-2 | TGTGCCAGCAGCTTAATTATCACAGATACGCAGTATTTT | CASSLIITDTQYF
TRBD1 | NA | TRBJ1-2 | TRBV11-2 | TGTGCCAGCAGCCTCGGGACAGGGTGGAGTGCTCGCGGCTACACCTTC | CASSLGTGWSARGYTF
TRBD1 | once | TRBJ2-2 | TRBV28 | TGTGCCAGCAGTTTCGGGACAGCGTATGCCACCGGGGAGCTGTTTTTT | CASSFGTAYATGELFF
NA | NA | TRBJ2-7 | TRBV12-3/TRBV12-4 | TGTGCCAGCAGCCCGGACAGAGTCGACGAGCAGTACTTC | CASSPDRVDEQYF
TRBD1 | NA | TRBJ2-5 | TRBV28 | TGTGCCAGCAGGCCACAGGGGGCTTGGGAGGACCAAGAGACCCAGTACTTC | CASRPQGAWEDQETQYF
TRBD2 | once | TRBJ2-2 | TRBV7-2 | TGTGCCAGCAGCTTAGAGCCGCTAGCGGTACACACCGGGGAGCTGTTTTTT | CASSLEPLAVHTGELFF
NA | few | TRBJ2-7 | TRBV2 | TGTGCCAGCAGTGAAGCGCTTCAGGGTCGGACCTACGAGCAGTACTTC | CASSEALQGRTYEQYF
TRBD1 | NA | TRBJ2-2 | TRBV5-4 | TGTGCCAGCAGCTTGTCACAGGGGCCCGGGGAGCTGTTTTTT | CASSLSQGPGELFF
NA | NA | TRBJ2-3 | TRBV14 | TGTGCCAGCAGCCAACCCAGGAAACACGCCAAGCTCACAGATACGCAGTATTTT | CASSQPRKHAKLTDTQYF
NA | NA | TRBJ1-6 | TRBV11-2 | TGTGCCAGCAGCCTCGAGAGCTATAATTCACCCCTCCACTTT | CASSLESYNSPLHF
NA | many | TRBJ1-1 | TRBV2 | TGTGCCAGCAGTAGGGGTACTGAAGCTTTCTTT | CASSRGTEAFF
NA | few | TRBJ1-2 | TRBV3-1/TRBV3-2 | TGTGCCAGCAGCCACCTCGGGGTTCGGGTTGGGACTCCCGGACTAAGGTGGGGCTACACCTTC | CASSHLGVRVGTPGLRWGYTF
TRBD2 | NA | TRBJ2-3 | TRBV28 | TGTGCCAGCAGTTCTAGCGGGGGGCCAACAGATACGCAGTATTTT | CASSSSGGPTDTQYF
TRBD1 | NA | TRBJ1-2 | TRBV6-2/TRBV6-3 | TGTGCCAGCAGCCTTGAGGGACAGTACTATGGCTACACCTTC | CASSLEGQYYGYTF
NA | NA | TRBJ2-1 | TRBV7-2 | TGTGCCAGCAGCCCTATGTGGGGCGATGAGCAGTTCTTC | CASSPMWGDEQFF
NA | NA | TRBJ2-3 | TRBV5-5 | TGTGCCAGCAGCTTGGGATGGCAGGGGACAACAGATACGCAGTATTTT | CASSLGWQGTTDTQYF
TRBD1 | NA | TRBJ1-1 | TRBV19 | TGTGCCAGTAGGACAGGGGGAATGAACACTGAAGCTTTCTTT | CASRTGGMNTEAFF
TRBD2 | once | TRBJ2-7 | TRBV27 | TGTGCCAGCAGTCGTTCTTCGGGACTAGTCACCTACGAGCAGTACTTC | CASSRSSGLVTYEQYF
TRBD1 | NA | TRBJ1-3 | TRBV5-1 | TGCGCCAGCAGCTTCGGAGGGACAGGGACTGGAAACACCATATATTTT | CASSFGGTGTGNTIYF
TRBD1 | few | TRBJ1-2 | TRBV4-1 | TGCGCCAGCAGCCACGTACAGGGGGGAGGCTACACCTTC | CASSHVQGGGYTF
TRBD2 | once | TRBJ2-7 | TRBV15 | TGTGCCACCAGGGACTTGGGACTAGCGGGCTACGAGCAGTACTTC | CATRDLGLAGYEQYF
NA | NA | TRBJ2-3 | TRBV2 | TGTGCCAGCATTGAGGTCCCCGCGGATACGCAGTATTTT | CASIEVPADTQYF
NA | NA | TRBJ1-2 | TRBV7-2 | TGTGCCAGCAGCTTAGATGTCCGGGGAAATGGCTACACCTTC | CASSLDVRGNGYTF
NA | NA | TRBJ2-6 | TRBV18 | TGTGCCAGCTCACCCGGGGGTTTCTCCGGGGCCAACGTCCTGACTTTC | CASSPGGFSGANVLTF
TRBD1 | NA | TRBJ1-6 | TRBV9 | TGTGCCAGCAGCGAACACAGGGGAAATTCACCCCTCCACTTT | CASSEHRGNSPLHF
NA | NA | TRBJ1-5 | TRBV28 | TGTGCCAGCACCCCAGGTTTCTATAGCAATCAGCCCCAGCATTTT | CASTPGFYSNQPQHF
TRBD2 | once | TRBJ2-7 | TRBV5-8 | TGTGCCAGCAGCGCCGGACTAGCGGGGGCCCACGAGCAGTACTTC | CASSAGLAGAHEQYF
NA | NA | TRBJ2-2 | TRBV27 | TGTGCCAGCAGTTTTGCGGGGCCGAACACCGGGGAGCTGTTTTTT | CASSFAGPNTGELFF
TRBD1 | NA | TRBJ1-2 | TRBV13 | TGTGCCAGCAGTTTAACAGGGGGCGCGTACTATGGCTACACCTTC | CASSLTGGAYYGYTF